The 11 T cell receptor beta chains presented below share a single source sample, sequenced in a study of blood T cells in healthy people across ages. Together with a sample-barcoded 5' primer, a J-beta primer mix was included in a second PCR lasting about 7 to 12 cycles. TCRdb redid the calling of the 5' RACE reads with MiXCR, one entry per CDR3 protein. This repertoire shows some 760,000 distinct CDR3 sequences, roughly 25% found once; its top ten account for roughly a tenth. Separately, the same data were catalogued under a study of T cells of mothers and their children.

Sequencing input: blood. The receptors here all came from a boy aged 5-17 years in good health.

The chain is built from TRBV6-2 or TRBV6-3 and TRBJ2-1; 8 bases are a match to TRBD2. The ends lost 2 bases at V and 0 bases at J; junction bases unmatched: 15. There are 20 residues in the CDR3. Germline V lookup: CDR1 MNHEY, CDR2 SVGEGT. DNA for the CDR3: TGTGCCAGCAGTTACCCGAGGGGTAGCGGGGTGCCTAGCTCCTACAATGAGCAGTTCTTC. It specifies CASSYPRGSGVPSSYNEQFF.

This clonotype appeared a few times. This rearrangement joins TRBV4-2 to TRBJ2-2, with 13 positions matching TRBD2. The ends lost 0 bases at V and 6 bases at J; junction bases unmatched: 1. CDR3 length: 16 amino acids. The V gene's germline CDR1 is LGHNA and CDR2 YNFKEQ. DNA of the CDR3: TGTGCCAGCAGCCAAGACGGACTAGCGGGGGCCGGGGAGCTGTTTTTT. Translating gives CASSQDGLAGAGELFF.

This clonotype was seen only a few times. The CDR3 loop is CASSVRGKGNTEAFF. CDR3 DNA: TGTGCCAGCAGTGTAAGGGGAAAGGGGAACACTGAAGCTTTCTTT. V is TRBV2 and J is TRBJ1-1; perhaps TRBD1 as D (5 bases). The CDR3 runs to 15 residues. V was shortened by 4 bases and J by 1 base, with 13 bases between the two germline ends. CDR1 and CDR2 (germline): SNHLY, FYNNEI.

This clonotype showed up just a few times. This sequence joins TRBV14 and TRBJ2-7; D possibly corresponds to TRBD1 (6 bases). Trimming took 4 bases from V and 6 from J, leaving 16 bases between them. The CDR3 has 14 residues. In germline, CDR1 is SGHDN, CDR2 FVKESK. The CDR3 DNA follows: TGTGCCAGCAGCCTAACAGGGATGAGGAGCGAGCAGTACTTC. Its protein product is CASSLTGMRSEQYF.

Comment on this clonotype: Its ends do not fully match the called genes, so a read error is possible. V gene TRBV7-8 combines with J gene TRBJ2-5; 10 bases fit TRBD2. The better agreement between TRBJ2-7 and the DNA end casts doubt on the J call. Germline V CDR1 and CDR2: SGHVS, FQNEAQ. The CDR3 totals 14 residues. CDR3: CASSIAGGTYEQYF. Here the CDR3 DNA reads TGTGCCAGCAGCATAGCGGGGGGCACCTACGAGCAGTACTTC.

V gene TRBV29-1 combines with J gene TRBJ1-1, with D unresolved. The germline V gene encodes CDR1 SQVTM and CDR2 ANQGSEA. CDR3 size: 12 residues. Deletions cut 4 bases from V and 1 base from J, with 7 bases between. In DNA, the CDR3 is TGCAGCGTTGCTGGCTGGAACACTGAAGCTTTCTTT. The encoded protein is CSVAGWNTEAFF. Variable domain in full (rest from reference TRBV29-1 and TRBJ1-1): SAVISQKPSRDICQRGTSLTIQCQVDSQVTMMFWYRQQPGQSLTLIATANQGSEATYESGFVIDKFPISRPNLTFSTLTVSNMSPEDSSIYLCSVAGWNTEAFFGQGTRLTVV.

The V gene is TRBV29-1, the J gene TRBJ2-3; 12 nucleotides line up with TRBD2. This CDR3 region has 15 residues. CDR1 and CDR2 from the germline V gene are SQVTM and ANQGSEA. V shed 6 bases and J 0 bases; nucleotides not matched to a gene: 4. DNA for the CDR3: TGCAGCGTAGATGGGACTAGCGGGAGCACAGATACGCAGTATTTT. Protein sequence: CSVDGTSGSTDTQYF.

This clonotype was detected only a few times. The V gene is TRBV6-6, the J gene TRBJ1-2; the D is unclear. Trimming pared 5 bases from V and 1 base from J, leaving 11 bases between. There are 14 residues in the CDR3. CDR1 and CDR2 (germline): MNHNY, SVGAGI (reference sequence). The CDR3 loop is CASSRRTDNYGYTF. CDR3 bases: TGTGCCAGCAGTCGGAGGACTGATAACTATGGCTACACCTTC.

There are a few counts of this clonotype. The J gene is TRBJ2-5, the V gene TRBV15, with D uncertain. Germline V gene sequence: CDR1 LNHNV, CDR2 YYDKDF (reference sequence). The CDR3 covers 14 residues. Trimming removed 2 bases from V and 5 bases from J, with 12 bases in between. This chain's CDR3 is CATSRLTNEETQYF. The CDR3 DNA reads as TGTGCCACCAGCAGACTGACAAATGAGGAGACCCAGTACTTC.

V gene TRBV29-1 combines with J gene TRBJ2-1; 9 positions match TRBD2. V lost 7 bases to trimming and J lost 6 bases; unmatched junction nucleotides: 13. The germline V gene has CDR1 SQVTM and CDR2 ANQGSEA. This CDR3 has 15 amino acids. CDR3 bases: TGCAGCGGAAAACGTGGTCTAGCGGGACCCAATGAGCAGTTCTTC. Translation gives CSGKRGLAGPNEQFF.

Written as DNA, the CDR3 is TGCAGCGTTCCCAGGGGGCTGGATGGCTACACCTTC. Protein product: CSVPRGLDGYTF. This chain connects TRBV29-1 to TRBJ1-2, with 8 nucleotides matching TRBD1. V lost 5 bases to trimming and J lost 6 bases; unmatched junction nucleotides: 5. This CDR3 has 12 residues. CDR1 SQVTM and CDR2 ANQGSEA come from the germline V gene.